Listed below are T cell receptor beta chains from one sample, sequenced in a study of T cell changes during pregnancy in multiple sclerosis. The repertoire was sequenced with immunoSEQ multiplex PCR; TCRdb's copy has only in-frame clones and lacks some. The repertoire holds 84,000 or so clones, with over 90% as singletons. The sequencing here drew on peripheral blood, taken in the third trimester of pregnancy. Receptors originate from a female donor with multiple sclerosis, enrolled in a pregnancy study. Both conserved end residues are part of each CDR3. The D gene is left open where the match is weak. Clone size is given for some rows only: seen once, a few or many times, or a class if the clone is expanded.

TGCGCCAGCAGCCAAGATTGGGAGGAGACCCAGTACTTC CASSQDWEETQYF NA TRBJ2-5 NA TRBV4-1
TGTGCCAGCAGCCCATGGACTAGCGGGGGGGCCGGGGCAGATACGCAGTATTTT CASSPWTSGGAGADTQYF TRBD2 TRBJ2-3 NA TRBV9
TGTGCCAGCAGACGAGGAGTCACTTACTCCTACGAGCAGTACTTC CASRRGVTYSYEQYF NA TRBJ2-7 NA TRBV2
TGTGCCAGCAGCCCAGACTGGACTAGCGGATCCTACAATGAGCAGTTCTTC CASSPDWTSGSYNEQFF TRBD2 TRBJ2-1 NA TRBV7-2
TGTGCCAGCAACTCTCGGGGTACTGAAGCTTTCTTT CASNSRGTEAFF NA TRBJ1-1 few TRBV27
TGTGCCAGTAGTATAGATCAAGAGACAGGGTTCACCGGGGAGCTGTTTTTT CASSIDQETGFTGELFF TRBD1 TRBJ2-2 NA TRBV19
TGTGCCAGCAGCCTGACTACAGGGGGTGGCAATCAGCCCCAGCATTTT CASSLTTGGGNQPQHF TRBD1 TRBJ1-5 NA TRBV5-5
TGTGCCACCGACGAGCGGGGGGCCGGCGAGACCCAGTACTTC CATDERGAGETQYF TRBD2 TRBJ2-5 NA TRBV6-6
TGTGCCAGCAGCCCCTCGACAGGCCACAATGAGCAGTTCTTC CASSPSTGHNEQFF NA TRBJ2-1 NA TRBV7-9
TGCAGCGTTGAAGATCGGGGAGGGTACACTGAAGCTTTCTTT CSVEDRGGYTEAFF NA TRBJ1-1 once TRBV29-1
TGTGCCTGGAGTCATACCGCGGGACAGGGGCTTTCGCCTGGAAACACCATATATTTT CAWSHTAGQGLSPGNTIYF TRBD1 TRBJ1-3 NA TRBV30
TGTGCCAGCAGCCGGGACAGCATTAATTCACCCCTCCACTTT CASSRDSINSPLHF TRBD1 TRBJ1-6 NA TRBV5-6
TGTGCCAGCAGGCGATGGACAGGGGGCATCTATTTT CASRRWTGGIYF TRBD1 TRBJ2-3 NA TRBV6-5
TGTGCCAGCAGCTTAGGGGCGGGGGGGCACAATGAGCAGTTCTTC CASSLGAGGHNEQFF TRBD2 TRBJ2-1 NA TRBV11-2
TGTGCCAGCAGTTCGCAGGGAAATAATGAAAAACTGTTTTTT CASSSQGNNEKLFF NA TRBJ1-4 NA TRBV2
TGTGCCAGCAGCGTAGCTAGCTTGGGGGGAAACTATGGCTACACCTTC CASSVASLGGNYGYTF NA TRBJ1-2 NA TRBV9
TGTGCCAGTAGTGTTCTAGCGGGGGGGACAGATACGCAGTATTTT CASSVLAGGTDTQYF TRBD2 TRBJ2-3 NA TRBV19
TGCGCCAGCAGCCAACCCGGACAGGGGACCTACGAGCAGTACTTC CASSQPGQGTYEQYF TRBD1 TRBJ2-7 once TRBV4-1
TGTGCCAGCAGCCCAGCCACTAGCGGGGGGTTGGGAGAGACCCAGTACTTC CASSPATSGGLGETQYF TRBD2 TRBJ2-5 NA TRBV14
TGTGCCAGCAGCTACCCTCTCGACAGGAGCTATGGCTACACCTTC CASSYPLDRSYGYTF NA TRBJ1-2 NA TRBV9
TGTGCCAGCAGTTTAACGGGGTACGTGAACACTGAAGCTTTCTTT CASSLTGYVNTEAFF NA TRBJ1-1 NA TRBV27
TGCGCCAGCAGCTTGGTAGGGGATTCCTACAATGAGCAGTTCTTC CASSLVGDSYNEQFF NA TRBJ2-1 NA TRBV5-1
TGTGCCAGCAGCGTAGACAGGTCTGGAAACACCATATATTTT CASSVDRSGNTIYF NA TRBJ1-3 NA TRBV9
TGTGCCAGCAGCTTAACGGGACAGGGCCTCTATGAAGCTTTCTTT CASSLTGQGLYEAFF TRBD1 TRBJ1-1 NA TRBV7-9
TGTGCCAGCAGCGTAGACCCAGGAGGCACCGGGGAGCTGTTTTTT CASSVDPGGTGELFF NA TRBJ2-2 NA TRBV9
TGTGCCAGTAGTACTGGAGTATACGGTGGGAATCAGCCCCAGCATTTT CASSTGVYGGNQPQHF NA TRBJ1-5 NA TRBV19
TGTGCCATATCGACGGGGGATAGCAATCAGCCCCAGCATTTT CAISTGDSNQPQHF NA TRBJ1-5 NA TRBV19
TGTGCCAGCAGCAAAAACAGAGATAACTATGGCTACACCTTC CASSKNRDNYGYTF NA TRBJ1-2 NA TRBV21-1
TGTGCCAGCAGACACAGGAAAAACACAGATACGCAGTATTTT CASRHRKNTDTQYF NA TRBJ2-3 NA TRBV6-9
TGTGCCAGCAGCGTAGATGTAGCGCCCACCTCTGAGCAGTTCTTC CASSVDVAPTSEQFF NA TRBJ2-1 NA TRBV9
TGTGCCAGTAGTATAGACTGGAGGGCTGGCGGGGAGCTGTTTTTT CASSIDWRAGGELFF NA TRBJ2-2 once TRBV19
TGTGCCAGTACCACCGAAGCGGGGGGATACTACGAGCAGTACTTC CASTTEAGGYYEQYF TRBD2 TRBJ2-7 NA TRBV19
TGTGCCATCAGAAGGGACAGATCGAACACCGGGGAGCTGTTTTTT CAIRRDRSNTGELFF TRBD1 TRBJ2-2 NA TRBV10-3
TGTGCCAGTAGTACAGGGACAGGGAGGGTCGCTGAAGCTTTCTTT CASSTGTGRVAEAFF TRBD1 TRBJ1-1 NA TRBV19
TGTGCCAGCAGAATGGGCCTCGACGGCTACACCTTC CASRMGLDGYTF NA TRBJ1-2 few TRBV27
TGTGCCATTAGCCGGGGGGGCGACAATGAGCAGTTCTTC CAISRGGDNEQFF TRBD2 TRBJ2-1 NA TRBV7-6
TGTGCCTGGAGTCCGCCGGACAGGGGATATTCCTACGAGCAGTACTTC CAWSPPDRGYSYEQYF TRBD1 TRBJ2-7 NA TRBV30
TGTGCCAGCAGTGTATCGGGGAAAGGGACTGAAGCTTTCTTT CASSVSGKGTEAFF NA TRBJ1-1 few TRBV28
TGCAGCGCACGACAGGGGGACTATGGCTACACCTTC CSARQGDYGYTF TRBD1 TRBJ1-2 NA TRBV29-1
TGCGCCAGCAGCCAAACGGGGTCGTGGGATGGCTACACCTTC CASSQTGSWDGYTF NA TRBJ1-2 NA TRBV4-1
TGTGCCAGCCACCAGGGGTCGAACACTGAAGCTTTCTTT CASHQGSNTEAFF NA TRBJ1-1 NA TRBV6-1
TGTGCCAGCAGCCCGACATCTCTACCCTTCTTT CASSPTSLPFF NA TRBJ1-1 few TRBV7-9
TGTGCCAGCAGCCAAGTTCAGGGGCGGAACACCGGGGAGCTGTTTTTT CASSQVQGRNTGELFF NA TRBJ2-2 NA TRBV14
TGCAGCGTTGTGGCAGGGGCCAGGGAGCAGTACTTC CSVVAGAREQYF NA TRBJ2-7 NA TRBV29-1
TGTGCCAGCAGCACTTGGGGGGCCGGCGGGAGTAAGAACACTGAAGCTTTCTTT CASSTWGAGGSKNTEAFF NA TRBJ1-1 NA TRBV7-9
TGTGCCAGCAGCCACGGACAGGGGGGTCATGGCTACACCTTC CASSHGQGGHGYTF TRBD1 TRBJ1-2 NA TRBV6-6
TGTGCCTGGGACGTCGGGACAGGGGATGAGCAGTTCTTC CAWDVGTGDEQFF TRBD1 TRBJ2-1 NA TRBV30
TGTGCCAGCAGTCTGACTAGCGGGGACATATACGAGCAGTACTTC CASSLTSGDIYEQYF TRBD2 TRBJ2-7 NA TRBV27
TGCGCCAGCAGCTTGAGGCCGGGACAGGCGCCCCAAGAGACCCAGTACTTC CASSLRPGQAPQETQYF TRBD1 TRBJ2-5 NA TRBV5-1
TGTGCCAGCAGCTTGGGGGGTAACTATGGCTACACCTTC CASSLGGNYGYTF NA TRBJ1-2 NA TRBV7-9
TGTGCCAGCAGCTTAGTTGTCAGGGCTTACGAGCAGTACTTC CASSLVVRAYEQYF NA TRBJ2-7 NA TRBV11-2
TGTGCCAGCAGACACCACACCGGGGAGCTGTTTTTT CASRHHTGELFF NA TRBJ2-2 NA TRBV6-6
TGTGCCAGCAGCGTAGTGGGACAGGGGGTTTCACCCCTCCACTTT CASSVVGQGVSPLHF TRBD1 TRBJ1-6 once TRBV9